This is a list of T cell receptor beta chains from one sample in a study of T cell responses to AZD1222 COVID-19 vaccine. TCRdb's table, derived via immunoSEQ multiplex PCR, lists solely in-frame clones and lacks some. The sample records 140,000 or so clones, roughly nine tenths being singletons. The sample consisted of peripheral blood, taken 28 days after the second dose of the MenACWY control vaccine. These receptor sequences come from an adult who received the MenACWY meningococcal vaccine as a control. The CDR3 runs from the conserved cysteine through the conserved F or W.

>TRBJ2-3|14|TRBV5-1
CASSSPGLADTQYF
>TRBJ1-1|13|TRBV19
CASRRSTGAEAFF
>TRBJ2-2|13|TRBV19
CAAGTVNTGELFF
>TRBJ2-5|14|TRBV19
CASSRDRGFGTQYF
>TRBJ1-5|16|TRBV6-1
CASSGYRDFGNQPQHF
>TRBJ1-2|13|TRBV11-2
CASSLGTNYGYTF
>TRBJ2-2|15|TRBV7-2
CASSKYAADTGELFF
>TRBJ2-3|15|TRBV7-9
CASSLGDSGTDTQYF
>TRBJ1-5|14|TRBV7-3
CASSLKRVFQPQHF
>TRBJ2-2|14|TRBV6-5
CASKPQGGAGELFF
>TRBJ2-3|12|TRBV2
CASGKRTDTQYF
>TRBJ1-1|11|TRBV10-3
CAIQGHTEAFF
>TRBJ1-5|16|TRBV7-2
CASSTVPGQGHQPQHF
>TRBJ2-5|14|TRBV19
CASSIVAGGETQYF
>TRBJ1-5|17|TRBV7-6
CASSLGGGPNANQPQHF
>TRBJ1-6|14|TRBV28
CASSSGGSSSPLHF
>TRBJ2-3|16|TRBV2
CASRSSGTRGTDTQYF
>TRBJ2-7|14|TRBV7-2
CASSLDGGLREQYF
>TRBJ1-2|12|TRBV3-1/TRBV3-2
CASSQQGYGYTF
>TRBJ2-4|15|TRBV13
CASSSLREAKNIQYF
>TRBJ2-3|17|TRBV5-1
CASSLAGTSGSTDTQYF
>TRBJ2-4|21|TRBV21-1
CASRRGGADDQIILAKNIQYF
>TRBJ1-4|13|TRBV5-1
CASSFGSLEKLFF
>TRBJ2-7|13|TRBV28
CASSLLAGVEQYF
>TRBJ2-3|13|TRBV27
CASSQKYTDTQYF
>TRBJ1-1|11|TRBV20-1
CSARVNTEAFF
>TRBJ2-7|16|TRBV19
CASSTLAGANSYEQYF
>TRBJ2-7|15|TRBV28
CASTLGGAALREQYF
>TRBJ2-2|13|TRBV14
CASCHRDTGELFF
>TRBJ1-2|13|TRBV2
CASSGARDYGYTF
>TRBJ1-1|15|TRBV4-2
CASSQDANLNTEAFF
>TRBJ2-1|13|TRBV7-6
CASSSGTYNEQFF
>TRBJ2-3|16|TRBV7-3
CASSLRGLGGGDTQYF
>TRBJ1-4|13|TRBV10-3
CAISGQTNEKLFF
>TRBJ2-1|16|TRBV28
CASSLQSGSVYNEQFF
>TRBJ1-5|14|TRBV27
CASSFGQYNQPQHF
>TRBJ2-7|13|TRBV30
CAWSAAGAYEQYF
>TRBJ2-2|17|TRBV4-1
CASSQDQNRGRTGELFF
>TRBJ1-5|14|TRBV7-2
CASSEYRSNQPQHF
>TRBJ2-3|13|TRBV28
CASSTSGRDTQYF
>TRBJ2-7|15|TRBV9
CASSVAQRELSEQYF
>TRBJ2-6|14|TRBV7-2
CASSANSGANVLTF
>TRBJ2-6|16|TRBV4-3
CASSQTQPSGANVLTF
>TRBJ2-2|18|TRBV4-3
CASSQVFGGQGVTGELFF
>TRBJ1-1|14|TRBV19
CASRPGQGGTEAFF